This T cell receptor (beta chain) was retrieved from a study of CD8+ T cells in alopecia areata. Treatment reported: oral pan-JAK inhibitor, 5-10 mg twice daily. After isolation, RNA underwent reverse transcription to generate cDNA as the sequencing template. TCRdb keeps only in-frame clones here, not all; method: immunoSEQ multiplex PCR. This sample has about 110,000 clones; around 83% occur once, and the top ten carry over 20%. V shed 5 bases and J shed 1 base, with 11 bases lying between them. Germline V lookup: CDR1 LNHDA, CDR2 SQIVND (reference sequence). The CDR3 loop spans 14 amino acids. This TCR was sampled from a human donor with alopecia areata. The chain uses TRBV19 and TRBJ1-1; the D gene is possibly TRBD1 (6 bases). Specimen: CD8+ T cells sorted from blood, collected at week 24, from a patient treated with tofacitinib. CDR3 DNA: TGTGCCAGTAGTGTCGACAGGTCGAACACTGAAGCTTTCTTT. This sequence encodes CASSVDRSNTEAFF.